This passage covers 31 T cell receptor beta chains from one sample sequenced in a study of T cell responses to AZD1222 COVID-19 vaccine. Assay used: immunoSEQ multiplex PCR; TCRdb lists only in-frame clones, some missing. The sample has some 86,000 clones, 80% seen once. The source was peripheral blood, collected on day 0 of AZD1222 vaccination. These receptors all stem from an adult in good health.

This chain joins TRBV6-5 and TRBJ1-5; D ambiguous. Per germline, CDR1 MNHEY and CDR2 SVGAGI. V was shortened by 3 bases and J by 3 bases, with 12 bases between the two germline ends. The CDR3 is 15 residues long. The DNA for the CDR3 is TGTGCCAGCAGTTATTCTCTGGGGATCAATCAGCCCCAGCATTTT. Residues: CASSYSLGINQPQHF.

The V gene is TRBV5-6, the J gene TRBJ1-2, with D hard to call. This CDR3 contains 15 residues. CDR1 SGHDT and CDR2 YYEEEE come from the germline V gene. The V and J ends lost 0 bases and 1 base respectively, with 10 bases between them. This CDR3 reads CASSLVQPVNYGYTF. As DNA, the CDR3 is TGTGCCAGCAGCTTGGTCCAGCCCGTTAACTATGGCTACACCTTC.

Only a few counts were recorded for this clone. J is TRBJ2-7 and V is TRBV5-6; 12 nucleotides agree with TRBD1. Germline V CDR1 and CDR2: SGHDT, YYEEEE. CDR3 length equals 17 residues. J lost 5 bases, V lost 2 bases, and 11 bases had no gene match. This chain's CDR3 is CASSFGTGGVKNHEQYF. CDR3 bases: TGTGCCAGCAGCTTTGGGACAGGGGGCGTAAAAAACCACGAGCAGTACTTC.

The rearrangement links TRBV7-2 to TRBJ2-2, with 8 bases fitting TRBD1. The trim removed 5 bases at V and 0 bases at J, leaving 11 bases unmatched. This CDR3 has 18 residues. Germline-derived CDR1 and CDR2 are SGHTA and FQGNSA. The CDR3 DNA reads TGTGCCAGCAGCCTTCAGGGGGCGGGGTATGCGAACACCGGGGAGCTGTTTTTT. Amino acids: CASSLQGAGYANTGELFF.

The rearrangement links TRBV24-1 to TRBJ2-1; D ambiguous. The CDR3 length is 13 residues. Trimming shortened V by 3 bases and J by 7 bases, and 9 bases separated the two germline ends. Germline loops: CDR1 KGHDR, CDR2 SFDVKD. The CDR3 loop reads CATSDPPTNEQFF. The CDR3 DNA reads as TGTGCCACCAGTGATCCCCCAACTAATGAGCAGTTCTTC.

V gene TRBV18 combines with J gene TRBJ1-5; D not resolved. This CDR3 has 14 amino acids. Germline CDR1 and CDR2: KGHSH and LQKENI. The V end was cut by 1 base, the J end by 4 bases, with 8 bases between. CDR3 DNA sequence: TGTGCCAGCTCACCACTAGACACAAATCAGCCCCAGCATTTT. Amino acids: CASSPLDTNQPQHF. The full variable domain, rest sourced from reference TRBV18 and TRBJ1-5, is NAGVMQNPRHLVRRRGQEARLRCSPMKGHSHVYWYRQLPEEGLKFMVYLQKENIIDESGMPKERFSAEFPKEGPSILRIQQVVRGDSAAYFCASSPLDTNQPQHFGDGTRLSIL.

CDR3 residues: CASSQETKPSLGNEQFF. The CDR3 bases are TGTGCCAGCAGCCAAGAAACAAAACCCTCCCTGGGGAATGAGCAGTTCTTC. The chain employs TRBV4-2 and TRBJ2-1; D is undetermined. Germline V gene lookup returns CDR1 LGHNA and CDR2 YNFKEQ. The CDR3 is 17 residues long. The V end was cut by 0 bases, the J end by 7 bases, with 19 bases between.

The J gene is TRBJ1-5, the V gene TRBV6-4; 7 bases fit TRBD1. Trimming at V came to 5 bases and at J to 6 bases, leaving 4 bases not matched to a gene. This CDR3 spans 13 amino acids. Germline V gene sequence: CDR1 MRHNA, CDR2 SNTAGT. The CDR3 DNA follows: TGTGCCAGCAGTAGACAGGGTGGTCAGCCCCAGCATTTT. This codes for CASSRQGGQPQHF.

The chain uses TRBV19 and TRBJ2-3, with D perhaps TRBD1 (7 bases). V lost 4 bases and J lost 4, with 15 bases in between. CDR3 length equals 15 residues. Germline CDR1 reads LNHDA; CDR2 reads SQIVND (reference sequence). The CDR3 DNA reads TGTGCCAGTAGTACTCAGACAGGGAGGCCAGATACGCAGTATTTT. Residues: CASSTQTGRPDTQYF.

This clone was seen more than once but under ten times. The CDR3 loop is CASSPRGGTEAFF. CDR3 DNA sequence: TGTGCCAGTAGTCCCCGAGGGGGCACTGAAGCTTTCTTT. The chain carries TRBV19 and TRBJ1-1, with D possibly matching TRBD1 (6 bases). Trimming shortened V by 5 bases and J by 4 bases, and 11 bases separated the two germline ends. The CDR3 consists of 13 residues. The germline V gene encodes CDR1 LNHDA and CDR2 SQIVND (reference sequence).

The chain has TRBV20-1 and TRBJ1-2, with a tentative D call TRBD1 (5 bases). Trimming stripped 5 bases from V and 6 bases from J, with 10 bases between. The CDR3 runs 11 residues. The germline gives CDR1 DFQATT, CDR2 SNEGSKA (reference sequence). CDR3 in DNA: TGCAGTGCTTCTGGGGCGGATGGCTACACCTTC. Translation: CSASGADGYTF.

The chain joins TRBV5-1 to TRBJ1-2; D possibly corresponds to TRBD1 (5 bases). V was trimmed by 0 bases and J by 4 bases, leaving 10 bases between them. This CDR3 has 14 amino acids. CDR1 and CDR2 from the germline V gene are SGHRS and YFSETQ. The CDR3 is CASSLDGTAYGYTF. CDR3 nucleotides: TGCGCCAGCAGCTTGGATGGGACGGCCTATGGCTACACCTTC.

There are a few counts of this clone. The chain has TRBV18 and TRBJ1-2; D unresolved. Germline V gene sequence: CDR1 KGHSH, CDR2 LQKENI. The CDR3 extends over 16 amino acids. Trimming left V 3 bases short and J 0 bases short, with 14 bases between. The CDR3 coding sequence is TGTGCCAGCTCACCCCTACCGGACGGGACTAACTATGGCTACACCTTC. Amino acids: CASSPLPDGTNYGYTF.

This clone was seen more than once but under ten times. V and J are TRBV3-1 (or the pseudogene TRBV3-2) and TRBJ1-2, with 9 nucleotides matching TRBD1. There are 17 residues in the CDR3. The trim removed 5 bases at V and 4 bases at J, leaving 14 bases unmatched. Looked up from germline, CDR1 is LGHDT and CDR2 is YNNKEL (reference sequence). Here the CDR3 DNA reads TGTGCCAGCAGCGGAAGGGACAGGGCAACAAGGATCTATGGCTACACCTTC. It translates to CASSGRDRATRIYGYTF.

In DNA, the CDR3 is TGCGCCAGCAGCTTGGGGACGAAATCTGGGGCCAACGTCCTGACTTTC. Its protein product is CASSLGTKSGANVLTF. V gene TRBV5-1 combines with J gene TRBJ2-6, with unresolved D. V lost 0 bases, J lost 1 base, and 8 bases lay in between. Germline CDR1 reads SGHRS; CDR2 reads YFSETQ. CDR3 length: 16 residues.

This chain links TRBV5-1 with TRBJ1-1; 9 bases are shared with TRBD1. The J segment lost 5 bases and the V segment lost 4 bases, leaving 18 bases of the junction unmatched. The CDR3 runs to 18 residues. Germline lookup yields CDR1 SGHRS and CDR2 YFSETQ. The CDR3 sequence is CASSIGGQGGVTGTEAFF. The CDR3 DNA reads as TGCGCCAGCAGCATTGGGGGACAGGGAGGTGTTACCGGGACTGAAGCTTTCTTT. Variable domain in full (rest from reference TRBV5-1 and TRBJ1-1): KAGVTQTPRYLIKTRGQQVTLSCSPISGHRSVSWYQQTPGQGLQFLFEYFSETQRNKGNFPGRFSGRQFSNSRSEMNVSTLELGDSALYLCASSIGGQGGVTGTEAFFGQGTRLTVV.

The V and J genes are TRBV5-1 and TRBJ1-1, with D possibly being TRBD1 (5 bases). CDR3 length: 15 residues. The V end lost 0 bases, the J end lost 1 base, and 10 bases lay between the germline ends. The germline V gene encodes CDR1 SGHRS and CDR2 YFSETQ. CDR3 region: CASSLADRRNTEAFF. DNA of the CDR3: TGCGCCAGCAGCTTGGCCGACAGAAGGAACACTGAAGCTTTCTTT.

The DNA for the CDR3 is TGTGCCAGCACCGGCCGGCGCGGGGACTCCCAAGAGACCCAGTACTTC. It translates to CASTGRRGDSQETQYF. The chain is built from TRBV5-4 and TRBJ2-5; a possible D gene is TRBD2 (6 bases). CDR1 is SGHNT, CDR2 YYREEE, per germline (reference sequence). The CDR3 covers 16 residues. The V end lost 6 bases, the J end lost 1 base, and 19 bases lay between the germline ends.

This clone was seen only a few times. CDR3 region: CASSEGQGMNTEAFF. CDR3 nucleotides: TGTGCCAGCAGCGAGGGACAGGGAATGAACACTGAAGCTTTCTTT. V is TRBV9 and J is TRBJ1-1; 9 bases agree with TRBD1. CDR1 and CDR2 (germline): SGDLS, YYNGEE. The CDR3 is 15 residues long. Trimming removed 3 bases from V and 0 bases from J; junction bases left unmatched: 3.

The rearrangement uses TRBV7-2 and TRBJ2-7; 11 nucleotides align to TRBD2. Trimming at V came to 4 bases and at J to 4 bases, leaving 6 bases not matched to a gene. There are 15 residues in the CDR3. Germline V lookup: CDR1 SGHTA, CDR2 FQGNSA. The CDR3 sequence is CASSWGTSGYYEQYF. In DNA, the CDR3 is TGTGCCAGCAGCTGGGGGACTAGCGGTTATTACGAGCAGTACTTC.

This clone has a handful of counts. The chain employs TRBV5-6 and TRBJ2-3; 7 bases agree with TRBD2. J gave up 3 bases and V 5 bases, and 9 bases lay outside the gene matches. This CDR3 contains 15 residues. The V gene's germline CDR1 is SGHDT and CDR2 YYEEEE. CDR3 DNA sequence: TGTGCCAGCAGTCTCGGGGCGGGGGATACAGATACGCAGTATTTT. It is translated as CASSLGAGDTDTQYF.

V usage is TRBV20-1 and J usage is TRBJ1-1; tentatively, D is TRBD1 (5 bases). This CDR3 is 13 amino acids long. Germline V CDR1 and CDR2: DFQATT, SNEGSKA (reference sequence). V gave up 3 bases and J gave up 0 bases, with 8 bases separating them. In DNA form, the CDR3 reads TGCAGTGCTAGTGGCAGGGTGAACACTGAAGCTTTCTTT. It translates to CSASGRVNTEAFF.

This chain uses TRBV9 with TRBJ1-5, with D possibly being TRBD1 (5 bases). Trimming took 4 bases from V and 0 from J, leaving 29 bases between them. This CDR3 is 21 amino acids long. Germline V gives CDR1 SGDLS, CDR2 YYNGEE. For the CDR3, the DNA is TGTGCCAGCAGCAGTAGGGTGGCGTGTGGGTCAGGGAAGTATAGCAATCAGCCCCAGCATTTT. This gives the protein CASSSRVACGSGKYSNQPQHF.

The gene calls are TRBV27 and TRBJ2-3; unclear D gene. Germline lookup yields CDR1 MNHEY and CDR2 SMNVEV (reference sequence). Trimming cost V 5 bases and J 0 bases, with 18 bases left between them. The length of the CDR3 is 17 residues. As DNA, the CDR3 is TGTGCCAGCAGTCACCCCGCTAGTATATCTAGCACAGATACGCAGTATTTT. Protein: CASSHPASISSTDTQYF.

The rearrangement uses TRBV18 and TRBJ2-7; 7 bases map to TRBD1. Germline V gene lookup returns CDR1 KGHSH and CDR2 LQKENI. J was trimmed by 5 bases and V by 6 bases; bases with no gene match: 7. The CDR3 totals 13 residues. This CDR3 is CASSHRGVDEQYF. The CDR3 DNA is TGTGCCAGCTCCCACAGGGGTGTCGACGAGCAGTACTTC.

This chain's CDR3 is CASSPGLSYEQYF. CDR3 DNA sequence: TGTGCCAGCTCACCAGGACTTTCCTACGAGCAGTACTTC. The V call is TRBV18, the J call TRBJ2-7; TRBD2 might be the D (5 bases). The CDR3 totals 13 residues. Per the germline V gene, CDR1 is KGHSH and CDR2 is LQKENI. V lost 2 bases to trimming and J lost 1 base, with 6 bases between them.

The V call is TRBV5-5, the J call TRBJ2-7; TRBD1 matches at 9 bases. Germline CDR1 reads SGHKS; CDR2 reads YYEKEE (reference sequence). This CDR3 region has 17 residues. V was clipped by 5 bases and J by 3 bases; unmatched bases: 15. In DNA, the CDR3 is TGTGCCAGCAGAGTCCGGGACAGGGCAAGTTCTGGCTACGAGCAGTACTTC. Its translation is CASRVRDRASSGYEQYF.

V gene TRBV30 combines with J gene TRBJ2-2; 8 bases match TRBD1. CDR3 length equals 14 residues. Germline CDR1 and CDR2: GTSNPN and SVGIG (reference sequence). Trimming took 3 bases from V and 5 from J; bases not matched to a gene: 5. CDR3 sequence: CAWRDRDWTGELFF. The CDR3 nucleotides are TGTGCCTGGAGGGACAGGGACTGGACCGGGGAGCTGTTTTTT. The full variable domain, completed using reference TRBV30 and TRBJ2-2, is SQTIHQWPATLVQPVGSPLSLECTVEGTSNPNLYWYRQAAGRGLQLLFYSVGIGQISSEVPQNLSASRPQDRQFILSSKKLLLSDSGFYLCAWRDRDWTGELFFGEGSRLTVL.

The chain employs TRBV10-2 and TRBJ2-1, with unresolved D. CDR1 and CDR2 from the germline V gene are WSHSY and SAAADI. V shed 0 bases and J shed 8 bases, with 2 bases lying between them. The CDR3 totals 11 residues. The CDR3 loop reads CASSESHEQFF. DNA for the CDR3: TGCGCCAGCAGTGAGTCCCATGAGCAGTTCTTC.

The CDR3 DNA reads as TGTGCCAGCAGTTTGACAGGGGCCCTACCTTATGGCTACACCTTC. Translated, it gives CASSLTGALPYGYTF. The chain uses TRBV28 and TRBJ1-2; 8 nucleotides align to TRBD1. J was trimmed by 5 bases and V by 3 bases; bases with no gene match: 8. This CDR3 has 15 amino acids. CDR1 is MDHEN, CDR2 SYDVKM, per germline.

This clone has a handful of counts. The chain joins TRBV30 to TRBJ1-2, with 10 nucleotides matching TRBD1. This CDR3 contains 14 residues. With 4 bases clipped from V and 8 bases from J, the junction kept 10 bases outside the gene matches. From germline, CDR1 is GTSNPN and CDR2 SVGIG (reference sequence). CDR3 in DNA: TGTGCCTGGAAGGACAGGGGGTTCTCTAGCGGCTACACCTTC. Its translation: CAWKDRGFSSGYTF.